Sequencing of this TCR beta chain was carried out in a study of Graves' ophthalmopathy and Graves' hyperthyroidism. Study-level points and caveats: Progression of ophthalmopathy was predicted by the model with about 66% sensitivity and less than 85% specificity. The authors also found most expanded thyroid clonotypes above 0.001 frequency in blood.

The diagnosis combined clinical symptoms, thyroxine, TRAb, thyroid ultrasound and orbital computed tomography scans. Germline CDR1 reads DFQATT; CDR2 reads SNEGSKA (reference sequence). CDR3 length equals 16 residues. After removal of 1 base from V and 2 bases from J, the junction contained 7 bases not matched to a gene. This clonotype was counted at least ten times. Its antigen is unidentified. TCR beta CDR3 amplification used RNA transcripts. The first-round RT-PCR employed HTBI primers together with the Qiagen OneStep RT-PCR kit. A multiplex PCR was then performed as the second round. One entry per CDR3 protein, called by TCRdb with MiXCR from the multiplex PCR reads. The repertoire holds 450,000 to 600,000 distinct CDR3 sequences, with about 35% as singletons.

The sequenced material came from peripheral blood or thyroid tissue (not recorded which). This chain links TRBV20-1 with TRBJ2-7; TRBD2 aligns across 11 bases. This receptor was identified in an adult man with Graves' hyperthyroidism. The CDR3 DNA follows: TGCAGTGCTAGAGTAACTAGCGGGAGAGACCCCTACGAGCAGTACTTC. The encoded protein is CSARVTSGRDPYEQYF.